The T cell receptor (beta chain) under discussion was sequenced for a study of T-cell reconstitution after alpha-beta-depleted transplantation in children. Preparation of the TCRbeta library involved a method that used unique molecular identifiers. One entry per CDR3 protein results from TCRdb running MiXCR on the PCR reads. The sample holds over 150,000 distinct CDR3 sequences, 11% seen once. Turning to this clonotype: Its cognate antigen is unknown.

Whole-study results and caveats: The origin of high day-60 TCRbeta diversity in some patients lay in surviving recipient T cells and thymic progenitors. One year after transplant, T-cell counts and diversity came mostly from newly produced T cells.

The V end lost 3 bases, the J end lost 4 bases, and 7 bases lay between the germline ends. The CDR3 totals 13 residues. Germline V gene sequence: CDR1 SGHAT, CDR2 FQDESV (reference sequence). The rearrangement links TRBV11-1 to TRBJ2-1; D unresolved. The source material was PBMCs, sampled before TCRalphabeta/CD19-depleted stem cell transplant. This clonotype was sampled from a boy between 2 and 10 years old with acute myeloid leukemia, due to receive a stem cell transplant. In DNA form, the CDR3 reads TGTGCCAGCAGCTTCCAGCGTTACAATGAGCAGTTCTTC. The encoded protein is CASSFQRYNEQFF.